These T cell receptor beta chains were read from a single sample in a study of T cell changes during pregnancy in multiple sclerosis. The table came from immunoSEQ multiplex PCR; TCRdb's copy has only in-frame clones and leaves some out. The sample lists about 52,000 clones, around nine tenths seen once, with 0.37% in the top ten. Sequences were derived from CD4+ T cells from peripheral blood mononuclear cells, sampled before pregnancy. All receptors come from a female donor with multiple sclerosis, enrolled in a pregnancy study. The CDR3 runs from the conserved cysteine through the conserved F or W. A D gene is named only where the DNA matches it firmly. Some rows have no size entry. The others give once, few or many, or a class for an expanded clone.

v_call: TRBV5-1
d_call: NA
j_call: TRBJ1-1
clone_size: NA
cdr3_nt: TGCGCCAGCAGCTCGGGGGAGAACACTGAAGCTTTCTTT
cdr3_aa: CASSSGENTEAFF

v_call: TRBV19
d_call: NA
j_call: TRBJ1-5
clone_size: few
cdr3_nt: TGTGCCAGTAACCAGATGAATCAGCCCCAGCATTTT
cdr3_aa: CASNQMNQPQHF

v_call: TRBV28
d_call: NA
j_call: TRBJ2-7
clone_size: few
cdr3_nt: TGTGCCAGCAGTTCTCCCCTTCTAACAGGTACTTTTAATTACGAGCAGTACTTC
cdr3_aa: CASSSPLLTGTFNYEQYF

v_call: TRBV29-1
d_call: NA
j_call: TRBJ2-3
clone_size: once
cdr3_nt: TGCAGCGTTGAGACGACTAGCACAGATACGCAGTATTTT
cdr3_aa: CSVETTSTDTQYF

v_call: TRBV28
d_call: NA
j_call: TRBJ2-1
clone_size: NA
cdr3_nt: TGTGCCAGCAGCTCCTCTCGGGGGCAGTTCTTC
cdr3_aa: CASSSSRGQFF

v_call: TRBV2
d_call: NA
j_call: TRBJ2-7
clone_size: NA
cdr3_nt: TGTGCCAGCCTAAGGACAGTTAACTCCTACGAGCAGTACTTC
cdr3_aa: CASLRTVNSYEQYF

v_call: TRBV10-3
d_call: TRBD1
j_call: TRBJ2-7
clone_size: NA
cdr3_nt: TGTGCCATCAGTGAGCCCGACAGGGGGCGAGGGGAGCAGTACTTC
cdr3_aa: CAISEPDRGRGEQYF

v_call: TRBV7-2
d_call: NA
j_call: TRBJ1-5
clone_size: NA
cdr3_nt: TGTGCCAGCAGCTTAGTCTCACAGATTGACCAGCCCCAGCATTTT
cdr3_aa: CASSLVSQIDQPQHF

v_call: TRBV7-9
d_call: TRBD1
j_call: TRBJ1-1
clone_size: NA
cdr3_nt: TGTGCCAGCAGCTTGAGACAGGGCCAAGCTTTCTTT
cdr3_aa: CASSLRQGQAFF

v_call: TRBV4-2
d_call: NA
j_call: TRBJ2-5
clone_size: NA
cdr3_nt: TGTGCCAGCAGCCTTCGTGCCGGGACTCAAGAGACCCAGTACTTC
cdr3_aa: CASSLRAGTQETQYF

v_call: TRBV7-6
d_call: TRBD2
j_call: TRBJ2-3
clone_size: NA
cdr3_nt: TGTGCCAGCAGCCAGGCGCTAGCGGGAGTGGGAGATACGCAGTATTTT
cdr3_aa: CASSQALAGVGDTQYF

v_call: TRBV19
d_call: NA
j_call: TRBJ1-4
clone_size: NA
cdr3_nt: TGTGCCAGTAGTTTTCAGGGGTTCCGTGAAAAACTGTTTTTT
cdr3_aa: CASSFQGFREKLFF

v_call: TRBV7-2
d_call: TRBD1
j_call: TRBJ2-7
clone_size: NA
cdr3_nt: TGTGCCAGCAGCCGGGTTGGGACAGGGACCACTTTCCACTACGAGCAGTACTTC
cdr3_aa: CASSRVGTGTTFHYEQYF

v_call: TRBV7-9
d_call: TRBD2
j_call: TRBJ2-5
clone_size: NA
cdr3_nt: TGTGCCAGCAGCTTAGGACTAGCCATAGCCCAGTACTTC
cdr3_aa: CASSLGLAIAQYF

v_call: TRBV9
d_call: TRBD2
j_call: TRBJ2-2
clone_size: NA
cdr3_nt: TGTGCCAGCAGCGGGATAGCGGGAGGGCCGTCCGGGGAGCTGTTTTTT
cdr3_aa: CASSGIAGGPSGELFF

v_call: TRBV5-1
d_call: TRBD1
j_call: TRBJ2-3
clone_size: NA
cdr3_nt: TGCGCCAGCAGCTTGGGTAGGAGAGACAGGGTGGCAGATACGCAGTATTTT
cdr3_aa: CASSLGRRDRVADTQYF

v_call: TRBV25-1
d_call: NA
j_call: TRBJ2-6
clone_size: NA
cdr3_nt: TGTGCCAGCAGTGAATATGGGGGGGGGCCTGGGGCCAACGTCCTGACTTTC
cdr3_aa: CASSEYGGGPGANVLTF

v_call: TRBV5-1
d_call: TRBD2
j_call: TRBJ2-2
clone_size: NA
cdr3_nt: TGCGCCAGCAGCGTCTTAGCGGGAGGCACCGGGGAGCTGTTTTTT
cdr3_aa: CASSVLAGGTGELFF

v_call: TRBV10-3
d_call: NA
j_call: TRBJ2-7
clone_size: NA
cdr3_nt: TGTGCCATCAGTGAGTCGGGCGGGCTCAGCTCCTACGAGCAGTACTTC
cdr3_aa: CAISESGGLSSYEQYF

v_call: TRBV29-1
d_call: NA
j_call: TRBJ2-3
clone_size: once
cdr3_nt: TGCAGCGTTGAATCTACTAGCACAGATACGCAGTATTTT
cdr3_aa: CSVESTSTDTQYF

v_call: TRBV7-6
d_call: TRBD2
j_call: TRBJ2-5
clone_size: NA
cdr3_nt: TGTGCCAGCAGCTTAACTAGCGGGGTCCAAGAGACCCAGTACTTC
cdr3_aa: CASSLTSGVQETQYF

v_call: TRBV28
d_call: TRBD1
j_call: TRBJ2-7
clone_size: NA
cdr3_nt: TGTGCCAGCAGTTTCCCGGACAGGGCCCACGAGCAGTACTTC
cdr3_aa: CASSFPDRAHEQYF

v_call: TRBV25-1
d_call: TRBD1
j_call: TRBJ2-5
clone_size: NA
cdr3_nt: TGTGCCAGCAATAGGGACAGGGAGACCCAGTACTTC
cdr3_aa: CASNRDRETQYF

v_call: TRBV19
d_call: TRBD1
j_call: TRBJ1-5
clone_size: NA
cdr3_nt: TGTGCCAGTAGTATAGACAGGGGGGACAATCAGCCCCAGCATTTT
cdr3_aa: CASSIDRGDNQPQHF

v_call: TRBV19
d_call: NA
j_call: TRBJ2-7
clone_size: once
cdr3_nt: TGTGCCAGTAGGTACCGGGACATTAGCTCCTACGAGCAGTACTTC
cdr3_aa: CASRYRDISSYEQYF

v_call: TRBV27
d_call: NA
j_call: TRBJ2-7
clone_size: NA
cdr3_nt: TGTGCCAGCAGTTTATCACCTTTGACAGCACAGTACTTC
cdr3_aa: CASSLSPLTAQYF

v_call: TRBV9
d_call: NA
j_call: TRBJ1-3
clone_size: medium-sized
cdr3_nt: TGTGCCAGCAGCGTAGTGGCGGATTTGAGAGGAAACACCATATATTTT
cdr3_aa: CASSVVADLRGNTIYF

v_call: TRBV11-3
d_call: NA
j_call: TRBJ2-5
clone_size: NA
cdr3_nt: TGTGCCAGCAGCTTAGGCCCCAGCCAAGAGACCCAGTACTTC
cdr3_aa: CASSLGPSQETQYF

v_call: TRBV10-3
d_call: NA
j_call: TRBJ1-5
clone_size: NA
cdr3_nt: TGTGCCATCAGTGATCAGCCAAATTCCGGGGAGCCCCAGCATTTT
cdr3_aa: CAISDQPNSGEPQHF

v_call: TRBV6-1
d_call: NA
j_call: TRBJ2-7
clone_size: NA
cdr3_nt: TGTGCCAGCGCGGGACGATCCTACGAGCAGTACTTC
cdr3_aa: CASAGRSYEQYF

v_call: TRBV6-1
d_call: TRBD1
j_call: TRBJ1-1
clone_size: NA
cdr3_nt: TGTGCCAGCAGTGGTACAGGGGGCCTGAACACTGAAGCTTTCTTT
cdr3_aa: CASSGTGGLNTEAFF

v_call: TRBV10-2
d_call: TRBD2
j_call: TRBJ2-3
clone_size: NA
cdr3_nt: TGCGCCAGCAGTACTAGCGGGATCACAGATACGCAGTATTTT
cdr3_aa: CASSTSGITDTQYF

v_call: TRBV28
d_call: NA
j_call: TRBJ2-2
clone_size: once
cdr3_nt: TGTGCCAGCAGTTTAGGGCGCAGGGTGTTGTCCGGGGAGCTGTTTTTT
cdr3_aa: CASSLGRRVLSGELFF

v_call: TRBV28
d_call: TRBD2
j_call: TRBJ2-2
clone_size: NA
cdr3_nt: TGTGCCAGCAGTTTTTTAGCGGGAGGGAACGGGGAGCTGTTTTTT
cdr3_aa: CASSFLAGGNGELFF

v_call: TRBV7-3
d_call: TRBD1
j_call: TRBJ2-3
clone_size: NA
cdr3_nt: TGTGCCAGCAGCTTAACGTTGGGACAGGGGGGGGTTAATACGCAGTATTTT
cdr3_aa: CASSLTLGQGGVNTQYF

v_call: TRBV2
d_call: NA
j_call: TRBJ2-1
clone_size: NA
cdr3_nt: TGTGCCACCATAGCGGAGAGCTCCTACAATGAGCAGTTCTTC
cdr3_aa: CATIAESSYNEQFF

v_call: TRBV11-2
d_call: TRBD2
j_call: TRBJ2-3
clone_size: NA
cdr3_nt: TGTGCCAGCAGAATTGGACTAGCGGGACTAGAGAATACGCAGTATTTT
cdr3_aa: CASRIGLAGLENTQYF

v_call: TRBV19
d_call: TRBD2
j_call: TRBJ2-1
clone_size: once
cdr3_nt: TGTGCCAGTAGACAACTAGCGGGAGATTACAATGAGCAGTTCTTC
cdr3_aa: CASRQLAGDYNEQFF

v_call: TRBV7-8
d_call: TRBD2
j_call: TRBJ2-7
clone_size: NA
cdr3_nt: TGTGCCAGCAGCTTAGTCCCCGGGAGGACCTACGAGCAGTACTTC
cdr3_aa: CASSLVPGRTYEQYF

v_call: TRBV9
d_call: TRBD2
j_call: TRBJ2-1
clone_size: NA
cdr3_nt: TGTGCCAGCAGCGCCCGACTAGCGGGGACCTACAATGAGCAGTTCTTC
cdr3_aa: CASSARLAGTYNEQFF

v_call: TRBV30
d_call: NA
j_call: TRBJ1-1
clone_size: NA
cdr3_nt: TGTGCCTGGAGCGAAGGGGGGGACACTGAAGCTTTCTTT
cdr3_aa: CAWSEGGDTEAFF

v_call: TRBV2
d_call: TRBD1
j_call: TRBJ1-5
clone_size: NA
cdr3_nt: TGTGCCAGCAGTTTTCCGGGACAGAACAATCAGCCCCAGCATTTT
cdr3_aa: CASSFPGQNNQPQHF

v_call: TRBV5-8
d_call: TRBD2
j_call: TRBJ2-2
clone_size: NA
cdr3_nt: TGTGCCAGCAGCTTAGGACTAGCGGCAATGAACACCGGGGAGCTGTTTTTT
cdr3_aa: CASSLGLAAMNTGELFF

v_call: TRBV6-5
d_call: NA
j_call: TRBJ2-6
clone_size: NA
cdr3_nt: TGTGCCAGCACCCAGATAGGGGCCAACGTCCTGACTTTC
cdr3_aa: CASTQIGANVLTF

v_call: TRBV7-3
d_call: TRBD2
j_call: TRBJ2-1
clone_size: NA
cdr3_nt: TGTGCCAGTGGGGAGGGTAGCGGCAATGAGCAGTTCTTC
cdr3_aa: CASGEGSGNEQFF

v_call: TRBV5-4
d_call: NA
j_call: TRBJ2-3
clone_size: NA
cdr3_nt: TGTGCCAGCAGCTATAGCGGCCCCACAGATACGCAGTATTTT
cdr3_aa: CASSYSGPTDTQYF

v_call: TRBV5-1
d_call: TRBD1
j_call: TRBJ2-7
clone_size: NA
cdr3_nt: TGCGCCAGCAGCTTGGGGGGACAGGGACTAGAGCAGTACTTC
cdr3_aa: CASSLGGQGLEQYF

v_call: TRBV5-1
d_call: NA
j_call: TRBJ1-1
clone_size: few
cdr3_nt: TGCGCCAGCAGCTTGGAGCCGAACACTGAAGCTTTCTTT
cdr3_aa: CASSLEPNTEAFF

v_call: TRBV7-8
d_call: TRBD1
j_call: TRBJ1-1
clone_size: NA
cdr3_nt: TGTGCCAGCAGCTTAATTAGGGGAGGACAGGGGGCGTCTGAAGCTTTCTTT
cdr3_aa: CASSLIRGGQGASEAFF

v_call: TRBV6-5
d_call: TRBD1
j_call: TRBJ1-4
clone_size: NA
cdr3_nt: TGTGCCAGCAGGCAATCCGGGACAGGGAAGAAGAAACTGTTTTTT
cdr3_aa: CASRQSGTGKKKLFF

v_call: TRBV16
d_call: TRBD1
j_call: TRBJ1-1
clone_size: NA
cdr3_nt: TGTGCCAGCAGCCAATTGAGGCCAGGGGGCCCGAACACTGAAGCTTTCTTT
cdr3_aa: CASSQLRPGGPNTEAFF

v_call: TRBV11-2
d_call: NA
j_call: TRBJ2-1
clone_size: NA
cdr3_nt: TGTGCCAGCAGCTCCTTGCGGGGGCCGTCCAATGAGCAGTTCTTC
cdr3_aa: CASSSLRGPSNEQFF

v_call: TRBV27
d_call: TRBD1
j_call: TRBJ1-5
clone_size: NA
cdr3_nt: TGTGCCAGCAGCTGGGACAGAAATCAGCCCCAGCATTTT
cdr3_aa: CASSWDRNQPQHF

v_call: TRBV28
d_call: TRBD2
j_call: TRBJ2-7
clone_size: once
cdr3_nt: TGTGCCAGCAGTTTAAAGCGGGAGAGACGGAGCTCCTACGAGCAGTACTTC
cdr3_aa: CASSLKRERRSSYEQYF

v_call: TRBV28
d_call: NA
j_call: TRBJ1-1
clone_size: NA
cdr3_nt: TGTGCCAGCAGTTTATATATCGGCGGGGGGGATAAAGCTTTCTTT
cdr3_aa: CASSLYIGGGDKAFF

v_call: TRBV6-5
d_call: NA
j_call: TRBJ1-5
clone_size: NA
cdr3_nt: TGTGCCAGCAGTTACTCGAGGGAGCGGCCCCAGCATTTT
cdr3_aa: CASSYSRERPQHF

v_call: TRBV9
d_call: NA
j_call: TRBJ1-1
clone_size: NA
cdr3_nt: TGTGCCAGCAGCGTAGAGCTGAACACTGAAGCTTTCTTT
cdr3_aa: CASSVELNTEAFF

v_call: TRBV9
d_call: NA
j_call: TRBJ2-3
clone_size: NA
cdr3_nt: TGTGCCAGCAGCTCCTATGCGGGGGCCGTGGGGGGAACGCAGTATTTT
cdr3_aa: CASSSYAGAVGGTQYF

v_call: TRBV19
d_call: NA
j_call: TRBJ1-5
clone_size: few
cdr3_nt: TGTGCCAGTAGTATTATCAGGGTCTCTAAGAATCAGCCCCAGCATTTT
cdr3_aa: CASSIIRVSKNQPQHF